This passage covers 25 T cell receptor beta chains from one sample sequenced in a study of control samples from healthy donors and cancer patients. The method was immunoSEQ multiplex PCR; TCRdb's version includes in-frame clones alone and lacks a portion of them. The top ten hold just under 3% of the sample, which has 120,000 or so clones, around 87% seen once. Material for sequencing was blood. Receptor source: a man aged 60-69 years in good health.

The chain uses TRBV5-1 and TRBJ2-3; D is unclear. Germline CDR1 SGHRS, CDR2 YFSETQ. The V end lost 0 bases, the J end lost 6 bases, and 14 bases lay between the germline ends. The CDR3 runs to 15 residues. The CDR3 protein is CASSLGQAPMDTQYF. The DNA of the CDR3 is TGCGCCAGCAGCTTGGGTCAGGCCCCCATGGATACGCAGTATTTT. The variable domain in full, with the rest retrieved from reference TRBV5-1 and TRBJ2-3, is KAGVTQTPRYLIKTRGQQVTLSCSPISGHRSVSWYQQTPGQGLQFLFEYFSETQRNKGNFPGRFSGRQFSNSRSEMNVSTLELGDSALYLCASSLGQAPMDTQYFGPGTRLTVL.

The chain couples TRBV5-4 to TRBJ1-5; D remains ambiguous. The V gene lost 5 bases and the J gene lost 4 bases, with 10 bases spanning the gap. CDR1 and CDR2 (germline): SGHNT, YYREEE (reference sequence). This CDR3 has 13 residues. The CDR3 DNA reads TGTGCCAGCAGTGGAGGCTTGAATCAGCCCCAGCATTTT. This encodes CASSGGLNQPQHF.

Comments on this clone: One end of the junction does not line up with germline, which may come from a read error. The chain links TRBV12-3 or TRBV12-4 to TRBJ1-1; D is uncertain. The CDR3 runs to 13 residues. The CDR3 region is CASSFSSPSVPRF. In DNA form, the CDR3 reads TGTGCCAGCAGTTTTTCTTCCCCTTCGGTACCCCGATTT.

The chain is built from TRBV7-9 and TRBJ1-4; TRBD1 aligns across 7 bases. The CDR3 is 16 residues long. With V trimmed by 2 bases and J by 7 bases, 10 bases remained unmatched. Germline V gene data show CDR1 as SEHNR and CDR2 as FQNEAQ (reference sequence). DNA for the CDR3: TGTGCCAGCAGCTTACAGGGGGGCTTTTTCGGTGAAAAACTGTTTTTT. Protein product: CASSLQGGFFGEKLFF.

V and J are TRBV3-1 (or the pseudogene TRBV3-2) and TRBJ1-2; 8 bases align to TRBD1. V gave up 0 bases and J gave up 2 bases; unmatched junction bases: 2. This CDR3 is built from 15 residues. Germline V gene data show CDR1 as LGHDT and CDR2 as YNNKEL (reference sequence). The CDR3 is CASSQDNRGNYGYTF. The CDR3 bases are TGTGCCAGCAGCCAAGATAACAGGGGGAACTATGGCTACACCTTC.

This clone was found once. The rearrangement uses TRBV28 and TRBJ1-2; D is uncertain. Looked up from germline, CDR1 is MDHEN and CDR2 is SYDVKM. The length of the CDR3 is 10 residues. V was clipped by 6 bases and J by 5 bases, with 4 bases between them. The CDR3 nucleotides are TGTGCCAGCAGGGGATATGGCTACACCTTC. Protein sequence: CASRGYGYTF.

The chain carries TRBV5-1 and TRBJ1-1, with D tentatively TRBD1 (5 bases). This CDR3 region has 16 residues. CDR1 is SGHRS and CDR2 is YFSETQ in the germline V gene. V was cut by 4 bases and J by 5 bases, with 21 bases left in between. The CDR3 nucleotides read TGCGCCAGCAGCCTGGGATCAGGGCAGATTATAACTGAAGCTTTCTTT. Residues: CASSLGSGQIITEAFF. The entire variable domain, with the rest obtained from reference TRBV5-1 and TRBJ1-1, is as follows: KAGVTQTPRYLIKTRGQQVTLSCSPISGHRSVSWYQQTPGQGLQFLFEYFSETQRNKGNFPGRFSGRQFSNSRSEMNVSTLELGDSALYLCASSLGSGQIITEAFFGQGTRLTVV.

A single count supports this clone. The rearrangement links TRBV28 to TRBJ1-6; perhaps TRBD1 as D (6 bases). Trimming cost V 4 bases and J 7 bases, with 8 bases left between them. The CDR3 spans 13 residues. CDR1 and CDR2 from the germline V gene are MDHEN and SYDVKM. CDR3 protein: CASSSQGNSPLHF. DNA of the CDR3: TGTGCCAGCAGTTCCCAGGGGAATTCACCCCTCCACTTT.

The CDR3 here is CASSYGDQDKKLFF. In DNA form, the CDR3 reads TGTGCCAGCAGTTACGGGGACCAGGATAAAAAACTGTTTTTT. V gene TRBV6-5 combines with J gene TRBJ1-4, with D possibly TRBD1 on 5 matching bases. The length of the CDR3 is 14 residues. Germline-derived CDR1 and CDR2 are MNHEY and SVGAGI. V was cut by 2 bases and J by 9 bases, with 13 bases left in between.

This clone has more than one count but fewer than ten. The chain links TRBV7-2 to TRBJ2-2; the D call may be TRBD1 or TRBD2 (6 bases each). CDR1 and CDR2 (germline): SGHTA, FQGNSA. The germline V and J ends were trimmed by 5 bases and 7 bases, with 17 bases remaining between them. CDR3 size: 15 residues. CDR3 coding DNA: TGTGCCAGCAGCCGCAGAGGGGGGCAGATCGGGGAGCTGTTTTTT. It is translated as CASSRRGGQIGELFF.

The chain uses TRBV6-8 and TRBJ2-7, with 9 bases aligning to TRBD2. Germline lookup yields CDR1 MNHGY and CDR2 SAAAGT. Trimming at V came to 7 bases and at J to 0 bases, leaving 10 bases not matched to a gene. This CDR3 comprises 16 residues. This CDR3 is CASTLGLAGSSYEQYF. The CDR3 DNA sequence: TGTGCCAGCACCTTGGGGCTAGCGGGGAGCTCCTACGAGCAGTACTTC.

V is TRBV19 and J is TRBJ1-1, with 9 nucleotides matching TRBD1. Looked up from germline, CDR1 is LNHDA and CDR2 is SQIVND (reference sequence). The CDR3 contains 13 residues. V shed 8 bases, J shed 1 base, and the junction held 2 bases outside the gene matches. CDR3 nucleotides: TGTGCCAGTGGGGACAGGGCGAACACTGAAGCTTTCTTT. This sequence encodes CASGDRANTEAFF. The complete variable domain, with remaining parts taken from reference TRBV19 and TRBJ1-1, reads DGGITQSPKYLFRKEGQNVTLSCEQNLNHDAMYWYRQDPGQGLRLIYYSQIVNDFQKGDIAEGYSVSREKKESFPLTVTSAQKNPTAFYLCASGDRANTEAFFGQGTRLTVV.

The chain employs TRBV7-9 and TRBJ1-5, with D perhaps matching TRBD1 (5 bases). Between the trimmed V and J ends, which lost 1 base and 3 bases, there was a span of 10 bases. The CDR3 consists of 15 residues. Germline lookup yields CDR1 SEHNR and CDR2 FQNEAQ (reference sequence). DNA of the CDR3: TGTGCCAGCAGCTTAGAGGGGCTCGACAATCAGCCCCAGCATTTT. The encoded protein is CASSLEGLDNQPQHF.

V gene TRBV24-1 combines with J gene TRBJ1-4; 7 nucleotides align to TRBD1. The CDR3 has 15 amino acids. The junction had 7 bases not matched to a gene; V was cut back by 2 bases and J by 8 bases. The germline CDR1 and CDR2 sequences are KGHDR and SFDVKD. As DNA, the CDR3 is TGTGCCACCAGTGATTCCGGACAGGTGACCGAAAAACTGTTTTTT. Protein: CATSDSGQVTEKLFF.

For the CDR3, the DNA is TGTGCCAGCAGCTTAGTCCTAGCGGGGGGATCAGATACGCAGTATTTT. It specifies CASSLVLAGGSDTQYF. V and J are TRBV7-9 and TRBJ2-3, with TRBD2 matching over 11 bases. V trimming: 1 base; J trimming: 4 bases; junction bases outside the gene matches: 4. The CDR3 sequence is 16 residues long. Per germline, CDR1 SEHNR and CDR2 FQNEAQ (reference sequence).

The V gene is TRBV5-1, the J gene TRBJ1-6; D remains ambiguous. The V gene's germline CDR1 is SGHRS and CDR2 YFSETQ. The length of the CDR3 is 16 residues. V shed 4 bases and J shed 7 bases, with 18 bases lying between them. CDR3 coding DNA: TGCGCCAGCAGCCTATCCCTCCCGGGAGAGAATTCACCCCTCCACTTT. This encodes CASSLSLPGENSPLHF.

The rearrangement uses TRBV28 and TRBJ1-2; D gene uncertain. The V gene's germline CDR1 is MDHEN and CDR2 SYDVKM. The CDR3 has 15 amino acids. Trimming removed 4 bases at V and 4 bases at J, with 16 bases between. CDR3 coding DNA: TGTGCCAGCAGTTCATCACTGGGAGAGGGCTATGGCTACACCTTC. Protein product: CASSSSLGEGYGYTF.

This clone came up a few times. V is TRBV28 and J is TRBJ1-6, with 7 bases fitting TRBD1. Germline lookup yields CDR1 MDHEN and CDR2 SYDVKM. The CDR3 runs 13 residues. V gave up 3 bases and J gave up 14 bases; unmatched junction bases: 7. As DNA, the CDR3 is TGTGCCAGCAGTTTTACAGGGGTGGATTCCCTCCACTTT. The encoded protein is CASSFTGVDSLHF.

The V and J genes are TRBV11-2 and TRBJ1-1; D gene uncertain. This CDR3 comprises 14 residues. CDR1 is SGHAT and CDR2 is FQNNGV in the germline V gene. The ends were cut back, 3 bases at V and 9 bases at J, with 17 bases in the middle. CDR3 protein: CASSFRSAPSKAFF. CDR3 DNA: TGTGCCAGCAGCTTCCGCTCTGCCCCGAGCAAAGCTTTCTTT.

About this clone itself: Different DNA sequences within this sample yield the same CDR3. This chain connects TRBV19 to TRBJ1-5; D not certain. In germline, CDR1 is LNHDA, CDR2 SQIVND (reference sequence). The CDR3 has 15 amino acids. Trimming removed 6 bases at V and 0 bases at J, with 12 bases between. CDR3 DNA sequence: TGTGCCAGTAGGACATCAGGTACTAGCAATCAGCCCCAGCATTTT. Amino acids: CASRTSGTSNQPQHF.

V and J are TRBV7-8 and TRBJ1-3; no clear D gene. V gave up 2 bases and J gave up 1 base, with 6 bases separating them. This CDR3 comprises 14 residues. Germline V gene lookup returns CDR1 SGHVS and CDR2 FQNEAQ. The CDR3 DNA is TGTGCCAGCAGCTTAATCCAGTCTGGAAACACCATATATTTT. Translation gives CASSLIQSGNTIYF.

The chain links TRBV30 to TRBJ2-5; perhaps TRBD1 as D (6 bases). CDR3 length: 13 residues. CDR1 is GTSNPN, CDR2 SVGIG, per germline (reference sequence). Trimming cost V 2 bases and J 5 bases, with 12 bases left between them. The CDR3 reads CAWSTGFGETQYF. CDR3 nucleotide sequence: TGTGCCTGGAGTACAGGGTTTGGGGAGACCCAGTACTTC.

The gene calls are TRBV5-1 and TRBJ1-5; D is possibly TRBD1 (5 bases). Trimming cost V 4 bases and J 4 bases, with 12 bases left between them. The CDR3 totals 14 residues. In germline, CDR1 is SGHRS, CDR2 YFSETQ. The CDR3 nucleotides read TGCGCCAGCAGCCCGGCAGGGTTAAATCAGCCCCAGCATTTT. Protein sequence: CASSPAGLNQPQHF.

The chain carries TRBV20-1 and TRBJ1-6; D unresolved. Germline lookup yields CDR1 DFQATT and CDR2 SNEGSKA (reference sequence). Trimming stripped 6 bases from V and 10 bases from J, with 10 bases between. The CDR3 contains 11 residues. The CDR3 DNA sequence: TGCAGTGCCCCTGGGCGGTCACCCCTCCACTTT. It encodes CSAPGRSPLHF.

To note about this clone: Other DNA sequences in this specimen translate into the identical CDR3. The rearrangement joins TRBV18 to TRBJ2-7; TRBD1 matches at 9 bases. The germline gives CDR1 KGHSH, CDR2 LQKENI. Trimming removed 6 bases from V and 1 base from J; junction bases left unmatched: 4. The CDR3 length is 14 residues. The CDR3 reads CASSPGTGSYEQYF. The CDR3 DNA follows: TGTGCCAGCTCCCCCGGGACAGGGTCCTACGAGCAGTACTTC.